This T cell receptor beta chain was identified during a study of identical twins. Study-level points and caveats: The study found that models underestimated out-of-frame TCR alpha sharing in monozygotic twins. Twin pairs' shared out-of-frame alpha sequences were enriched in low generation probability.

Unique molecular identifiers were in the cDNA, with template-switch universal primer binding. TCRdb reprocessed the 5' RACE reads with MiXCR, giving one entry per CDR3 protein. Among about 240,000 distinct CDR3 sequences, about 12% were seen once, and the ten largest hold 4% to 5%. This clonotype was recorded many times. Its antigen is undetermined. With 3 bases removed from V and 6 bases from J, the gap between germline ends came to 2 bases. This CDR3 comprises 11 residues. These data also featured in a second study, about yellow fever vaccine responses in identical twins.

The TCR comes from a woman between 18 and 29 years old in good health. Input material: memory (CD45RO+) T cells sorted from blood. The chain employs TRBV12-3 or TRBV12-4 and TRBJ2-2; D unresolved. CDR3 amino acids: CASSFPGELFF. The CDR3 nucleotides are TGTGCCAGCAGTTTCCCCGGGGAGCTGTTTTTT.